These T cell receptor beta chains were read from a single sample in a study of identical twins. TCRdb recomputed calls from the 5' RACE reads with MiXCR, one row per CDR3 protein. The sample lists some 660,000 distinct CDR3 sequences, over 8.5% occurring once. The data were also submitted as part of a second study, on yellow fever vaccine responses in identical twins.

The sample consisted of PBMCs. The receptors shown here come from a woman in her late teens or twenties in good health. The CDR3 runs from the conserved cysteine through the conserved F or W. The D gene is left open where the match is weak. Some rows have no size entry. The others give once, few or many, or a class for an expanded clone.

size	V	D	J	DNA	CDR3
many	TRBV7-2	.	TRBJ2-5	TGTGCCAGCAGCTTAGGGGCGGGGAAAGAGACCCAGTACTTC	CASSLGAGKETQYF
few	TRBV4-1	.	TRBJ2-7	TGCGCCAGCAGCCCCCGTGGTATCGGGACCTACGAGCAGTACTTC	CASSPRGIGTYEQYF
.	TRBV5-1	.	TRBJ1-5	TGCGCCAGCAGCCCCACAGGGACTGATCAGCCCCAGCATTTT	CASSPTGTDQPQHF
many	TRBV5-1	TRBD2	TRBJ2-1	TGCGCCAGCAGCTTGGGCGGGGGAGCGGAATACAATGAGCAGTTCTTC	CASSLGGGAEYNEQFF
.	TRBV27	TRBD2	TRBJ2-7	TGTGCCAGCAGACCCTACACGGGGGGGCTCGAGCAGTACTTC	CASRPYTGGLEQYF
.	TRBV28	TRBD1	TRBJ2-5	TGTTCCAGCAGTCAGGACAGGGCGGGAGAGACCCAGTACTTC	CSSSQDRAGETQYF
many	TRBV6-4	.	TRBJ2-6	TGTGCCAGCAGTGACTCGATGGGGGTTGGGGCCAACGTCCTGACTTTC	CASSDSMGVGANVLTF
.	TRBV18	TRBD1	TRBJ2-7	TGTGCCAGCTCGAGGGACAGGGAGTCCTCCCTGGCCTCCTACGAGCAGTACTTC	CASSRDRESSLASYEQYF
few	TRBV27	TRBD2	TRBJ2-7	TGTGCCAGCAGTTTTCGGGAGGGCCCATTTTACGAGCAGTACTTC	CASSFREGPFYEQYF
.	TRBV12-3/TRBV12-4	.	TRBJ1-1	TGTGCCAGCAGTTTATACCGCCAGAGGGGGATCACTGAAGCTTTCTTT	CASSLYRQRGITEAFF
many	TRBV12-3/TRBV12-4	TRBD2	TRBJ2-1	TGTGCCAGCAGTTTAAGGTCTAGCGGGCAGCAGTTCTTC	CASSLRSSGQQFF
few	TRBV28	.	TRBJ1-2	TGTGCCAGCAGTCGGACTTGGGGCTACACCTTC	CASSRTWGYTF
.	TRBV5-1	TRBD2	TRBJ2-5	TGCGCCAGCAGCACGAGGACTAGCGGAGTACAAGAGACCCAGTACTTC	CASSTRTSGVQETQYF
.	TRBV20-1	.	TRBJ2-1	TGCAGTGTTCCCCTCGGGGGTAGCTCCTACAATGAGCAGTTCTTC	CSVPLGGSSYNEQFF
many	TRBV15	TRBD1	TRBJ2-7	TGTGCCACCAGCAGAACGGACAGGGGGCGTAGGGAGCAGTACTTC	CATSRTDRGRREQYF
.	TRBV5-1	TRBD2	TRBJ2-5	TGCGCCAGCAGCTTGCCCCCGGGCGGGGGAGAGGAGACCCAGTACTTC	CASSLPPGGGEETQYF
few	TRBV6-1	TRBD2	TRBJ2-3	TGTGCCAGCAGCCCCACTAGCGGGAGGCGGACGGATACGCAGTATTTT	CASSPTSGRRTDTQYF
.	TRBV20-1	.	TRBJ2-7	TGCAGTGCTAGGGGCGCCGGGACGCCCTCCTACGAGCAGTACTTC	CSARGAGTPSYEQYF
.	TRBV27	TRBD1	TRBJ2-1	TGTGCCAGCAGTATTGGGGGACAGGGTAGGAATGAGCAGTTCTTC	CASSIGGQGRNEQFF
few	TRBV3-1	TRBD1	TRBJ2-2	TGTGCCAGCAGCGGACGGACAGGGCCCACCAACACCGGGGAGCTGTTTTTT	CASSGRTGPTNTGELFF
few	TRBV6-2/TRBV6-3	.	TRBJ2-4	TGTGCCAGCAGGCCTGGACAGCAACTAGCCAAAAACATTCAGTACTTC	CASRPGQQLAKNIQYF
.	TRBV6-1	.	TRBJ2-3	TGTGCCAGCACACTAGCTGGGGGAGCAGATACGCAGTATTTT	CASTLAGGADTQYF
.	TRBV19	TRBD2	TRBJ2-4	TGTGCCAGTAGTATACACCGGGGGGGGCGAAACGACAAAAACATTCAGTACTTC	CASSIHRGGRNDKNIQYF
many	TRBV5-1	.	TRBJ1-3	TGCGCCAGCAGCCGAGACAGCACTGGAAACACCATATATTTT	CASSRDSTGNTIYF
few	TRBV5-1	.	TRBJ1-1	TGCGCCAGCAGCGAGCTTTTCTCGACTGAAGCTTTCTTT	CASSELFSTEAFF
few	TRBV7-9	TRBD1	TRBJ2-7	TGTGCCAGCAGCTCGGGACAGGCCGACTCCTACGAGCAGTACTTC	CASSSGQADSYEQYF
few	TRBV27	TRBD2	TRBJ2-1	TGTGCCAGCAGTCCAGAGGGGACTAGTACCTACAATGAGCAGTTCTTC	CASSPEGTSTYNEQFF
few	TRBV12-3/TRBV12-4	.	TRBJ2-3	TGTGCCAGCAGTTTCATTGCCACAGATACGCAGTATTTT	CASSFIATDTQYF
few	TRBV2	TRBD2	TRBJ2-1	TGTGCCAGCAGGCACGCGGGAGCCTACAATGAGCAGTTCTTC	CASRHAGAYNEQFF
.	TRBV6-1	.	TRBJ2-7	TGTGCCAGCAGTGGGTTAGTGGCCGCCTACGAGCAGTACTTC	CASSGLVAAYEQYF
few	TRBV10-3	TRBD2	TRBJ2-3	TGTGCCATCAAGCCCAACCCCAGCGGGGCACCCACAGATACGCAGTATTTT	CAIKPNPSGAPTDTQYF
few	TRBV7-9	.	TRBJ2-7	TGTGCCAGCCCTAGATCCTACGAGCAGTACTTC	CASPRSYEQYF
few	TRBV19	.	TRBJ2-2	TGTGCCAGTAGTCCTGGGTTTGAGAACACCGGGGAGCTGTTTTTT	CASSPGFENTGELFF
.	TRBV4-3	.	TRBJ2-7	TGCGCCAGCAGCCCCGGGACCGCTGTTTCCTCCGAGCAGTACTTC	CASSPGTAVSSEQYF
.	TRBV20-1	.	TRBJ2-3	TGCAGTGCCGGGGACCGAACCACAGATACGCAGTATTTT	CSAGDRTTDTQYF
.	TRBV5-1	.	TRBJ2-7	TGCGCCAGTCCGAGTGGGGCAGGGGACGAGCAGTACTTC	CASPSGAGDEQYF
many	TRBV4-1	.	TRBJ2-1	TGCGCCAGCAGCCAAGATATCCCTACTAGTTTCGGTAGTGAGCAGTTCTTC	CASSQDIPTSFGSEQFF
.	TRBV7-2	.	TRBJ2-3	TGTGCCAGCAGCTACAGTTTACGGGGTACGGGCACAGATACGCAGTATTTT	CASSYSLRGTGTDTQYF
.	TRBV7-6	.	TRBJ1-1	TGTGCCAGCAGCTGGACATCGAACACTGAAGCTTTCTTT	CASSWTSNTEAFF
.	TRBV12-3/TRBV12-4	TRBD2	TRBJ2-3	TGTGCCAGCAGACGACCTGGAAGCGGGGGGGCAACAGATACGCAGTATTTT	CASRRPGSGGATDTQYF
.	TRBV7-2	TRBD2	TRBJ2-7	TGTGCCAGCAGGATCGGCGGGGGCTACGAGCAGTACTTC	CASRIGGGYEQYF
.	TRBV6-4	.	TRBJ2-5	TGTGCCAGCCCGCCGCCAGGGCAACAAGAGACCCAGTACTTC	CASPPPGQQETQYF
.	TRBV29-1	.	TRBJ2-5	TGCAGCGTTGAAAGGGTCGCAGGAGAGACCCAGTACTTC	CSVERVAGETQYF
many	TRBV12-3/TRBV12-4	TRBD1	TRBJ1-5	TGTGCCAGCAGCCTTATGGACAGGGAACAGCCCCAGCATTTT	CASSLMDREQPQHF
few	TRBV20-1	.	TRBJ2-4	TGCAGTGCTAGACCGGGGGAGAGGGACATTCAGTACTTC	CSARPGERDIQYF
many	TRBV12-3/TRBV12-4	.	TRBJ2-2	TGTGCCAGCAGTTTGGAGAGACGGATGACCGGGGAGCTGTTTTTT	CASSLERRMTGELFF
few	TRBV6-5	.	TRBJ2-7	TGTGCCAGCAGTTACTCGTCGGGGACGGGAGCCTACGAGCAGTACTTC	CASSYSSGTGAYEQYF
.	TRBV11-2	.	TRBJ2-2	TGTGCCAGCAGCTTAGAATACCGGGGTTTGGGCACCGGGGAGCTGTTTTTT	CASSLEYRGLGTGELFF
.	TRBV9	.	TRBJ2-1	TGTGCCAGCAGCGTAGGACTTCCCACAGTATGGGGGGAGGACAATGAGCAGTTCTTC	CASSVGLPTVWGEDNEQFF
.	TRBV3-1	TRBD1	TRBJ1-4	TGTGCCAGCAGCCAACCGGGACAGAATGAAAAACTGTTTTTT	CASSQPGQNEKLFF
few	TRBV4-1	.	TRBJ1-2	TGCGCCAGCAGCCAAGAAAGGGGGAGCGGCTACACCTTC	CASSQERGSGYTF
.	TRBV2	TRBD1	TRBJ1-1	TGTGCCAGCAGTGAACAGGGGGGAATAGGAGCTTTCTTT	CASSEQGGIGAFF
many	TRBV6-5	.	TRBJ1-6	TGTGCCAGCAGTCGGACGAATTCACCCCTCCACTTT	CASSRTNSPLHF
many	TRBV5-1	.	TRBJ1-1	TGCGCCAGCAGCTTGGAAGGGGGATGGAGCACTGAAGCTTTCTTT	CASSLEGGWSTEAFF
many	TRBV5-1	TRBD1	TRBJ2-1	TGCGCCACCACTCTCTCAGGGGGCAGTTTTAATGAGCAGTTCTTC	CATTLSGGSFNEQFF
many	TRBV5-1	.	TRBJ2-7	TGCGCCAGCAGCTCAACTACGGACTTTGGCTACGAGCAGTACTTC	CASSSTTDFGYEQYF
few	TRBV20-1	.	TRBJ2-3	TGCAGTGCTAGAGATCTGAGCGCCCCGCTAGATACGCAGTATTTT	CSARDLSAPLDTQYF
few	TRBV27	TRBD2	TRBJ2-7	TGTGCCAGCAGTTTATCGGCGGGGGGCGGCCACGAGCAGTACTTC	CASSLSAGGGHEQYF